The 25 T cell receptor beta chains below come from one sample, sequenced in a study of T cell repertoires in cytomegalovirus infection. From the reads, TCRdb called clonotypes with MiXCR, one entry per CDR3 protein. The sample consists of under 850,000 distinct CDR3 sequences, approximately 34% of them appearing once. Material: PBMCs. The source is a human donor in good health (CMV status not recorded). Some clones in this sample may be carry-over from other donors' samples.

The gene calls are TRBV6-5 and TRBJ1-1, with 10 bases that match TRBD1. CDR3 length: 17 amino acids. J lost 3 bases, V lost 1 base, and 8 bases had no gene match. Germline CDR1 MNHEY, CDR2 SVGAGI. This chain's CDR3 is CASSYLRTGGSHTEAFF. The CDR3 nucleotides read TGTGCCAGCAGTTACTTGCGGACAGGGGGGAGCCACACTGAAGCTTTCTTT.

Only a few counts were recorded for this clonotype. The V gene is TRBV6-1, the J gene TRBJ2-3; D not certain. CDR3 size: 13 residues. Germline CDR1 is MNHNS and CDR2 is SASEGT. V gave up 5 bases and J gave up 5 bases, with 11 bases separating them. As DNA, the CDR3 is TGTGCCAGCAGTTACCAGTGGGGAGATACGCAGTATTTT. Its protein is CASSYQWGDTQYF.

V is TRBV7-6 and J is TRBJ1-5, with a tentative D call TRBD1 (5 bases). V was shortened by 1 base and J by 7 bases, with 11 bases between the two germline ends. Germline loops: CDR1 SGHVS, CDR2 FNYEAQ. The CDR3 covers 14 residues. CDR3 coding DNA: TGTGCCAGCAGCTTAGAATCAGAGGGGCAGCCCCAGCATTTT. Its translation is CASSLESEGQPQHF.

The gene calls are TRBV11-1 and TRBJ2-7; 9 bases align to TRBD1. V dropped 5 bases and J dropped 4; count of bases not matched to a gene: 12. CDR1 and CDR2 from the germline V gene are SGHAT and FQDESV (reference sequence). The CDR3 has 16 residues. DNA for the CDR3: TGTGCCAGCAGCCCGCGAGCGGGGACAGGGCTGTACGAGCAGTACTTC. Its protein is CASSPRAGTGLYEQYF.

This clonotype was observed at least ten times. This rearrangement joins TRBV7-2 to TRBJ2-7; a weak D match, TRBD2 (6 bases). V lost 3 bases and J 2 bases, leaving 11 bases between the germline ends. Looked up from germline, CDR1 is SGHTA and CDR2 is FQGNSA. The CDR3 runs to 14 residues. The chain's CDR3 is CASSLWTGAYEQYF. In nucleotides, the CDR3 is TGTGCCAGCAGCTTGTGGACGGGGGCCTACGAGCAGTACTTC.

This clonotype was counted a few times. The rearrangement uses TRBV2 and TRBJ1-5; D may be TRBD1 (5 bases). The germline V and J ends were trimmed by 5 bases and 3 bases, with 20 bases remaining between them. The V gene's germline CDR1 is SNHLY and CDR2 FYNNEI. The CDR3 extends over 17 amino acids. The CDR3 loop reads CASSYRVEGPHNQPQHF. CDR3 DNA sequence: TGTGCCAGCAGTTACCGTGTTGAGGGACCCCACAATCAGCCCCAGCATTTT.

This clonotype was seen a few times. The rearrangement joins TRBV12-3 or TRBV12-4 to TRBJ2-7; D gene unclear. Trimming pared 4 bases from V and 2 bases from J, leaving 12 bases between. This CDR3 spans 14 amino acids. The CDR3 is CASSSNRPPYEQYF. CDR3 DNA: TGTGCCAGCAGTTCTAATAGGCCGCCCTACGAGCAGTACTTC.

This clonotype has more than one count but fewer than ten. CDR3 residues: CASSLLTSYEAFF. CDR3 coding DNA: TGTGCCAGCAGCTTATTAACGAGCTATGAAGCTTTCTTT. The chain employs TRBV7-9 and TRBJ1-1; D gene ambiguous. The CDR3 is 13 residues long. Germline assignment: CDR1 SEHNR and CDR2 FQNEAQ (reference sequence). V lost 2 bases, J lost 7 bases, and 11 bases lay in between.

The V gene is TRBV28, the J gene TRBJ2-1; D may be TRBD2 (5 bases). CDR1 and CDR2 (germline): MDHEN, SYDVKM. The ends were cut back, 8 bases at V and 8 bases at J, with 16 bases in the middle. CDR3 length: 13 amino acids. This CDR3 is CASGPLTEDEQFF. In DNA, the CDR3 is TGTGCCAGCGGGCCTCTTACGGAGGATGAGCAGTTCTTC.

This rearrangement joins TRBV7-9 to TRBJ1-1; D may be TRBD1 (6 bases). From germline, CDR1 is SEHNR and CDR2 FQNEAQ (reference sequence). V lost 5 bases and J 10 bases, leaving 17 bases between the germline ends. This CDR3 is built from 13 residues. DNA of the CDR3: TGTGCCAGCAGCGTAGGGGGGAACCGTGGAGCTTTCTTT. This gives the protein CASSVGGNRGAFF.

The chain joins TRBV28 to TRBJ2-4; TRBD2 aligns across 8 bases. Germline values: CDR1 MDHEN, CDR2 SYDVKM. With 2 bases clipped from V and 1 base from J, the junction kept 4 bases outside the gene matches. This CDR3 has 16 amino acids. This CDR3 reads CASSLAGGWAKNIQYF. The CDR3 DNA reads as TGTGCCAGCAGTTTAGCGGGGGGTTGGGCCAAAAACATTCAGTACTTC.

In its sample, this clonotype was seen a few times. V and J are TRBV19 and TRBJ1-1; D not resolved. The CDR3 totals 20 residues. The V end lost 3 bases, the J end lost 4 bases, and 30 bases lay between the germline ends. CDR1 is LNHDA and CDR2 is SQIVND in the germline V gene (reference sequence). DNA of the CDR3: TGTGCCAGTAGTATGAGTGGTCTCGGATATTCACACCTTTTAGGCACTGAAGCTTTCTTT. Translation: CASSMSGLGYSHLLGTEAFF.

The chain recombines TRBV6-1 with TRBJ1-3, with no clear D. CDR1 MNHNS and CDR2 SASEGT come from the germline V gene. V lost 3 bases to trimming and J lost 0 bases, with 6 bases between them. This CDR3 has 14 residues. CDR3 sequence (DNA): TGTGCCAGCAGTGAGGACGTCTCTGGAAACACCATATATTTT. It codes for CASSEDVSGNTIYF.

The chain is built from TRBV28 and TRBJ2-1; D is perhaps TRBD1 (6 bases). Germline assignment: CDR1 MDHEN and CDR2 SYDVKM. The CDR3 length is 15 residues. With 3 bases removed from V and 2 bases from J, the gap between germline ends came to 11 bases. The CDR3 sequence: CASSFPGAAYNEQFF. DNA of the CDR3: TGTGCCAGCAGTTTTCCAGGGGCGGCCTACAATGAGCAGTTCTTC.

V usage is TRBV19 and J usage is TRBJ2-1, with D hard to call. CDR3 length: 15 amino acids. Trimming took 3 bases from V and 3 from J, leaving 12 bases between them. Germline V gene lookup returns CDR1 LNHDA and CDR2 SQIVND (reference sequence). This CDR3 reads CASSIRVSIYNEQFF. In DNA form, the CDR3 reads TGTGCCAGTAGTATTAGGGTCAGTATCTACAATGAGCAGTTCTTC.

In the case of this clonotype: The junction departs from germline at one end; a sequencing error may be responsible. This chain joins TRBV7-6 and TRBJ2-1; 9 nucleotides line up with TRBD1. Germline CDR1 and CDR2: SGHVS and FNYEAQ. There are 14 residues in the CDR3. CDR3 sequence: CASSLGQGDKEQFF. The CDR3 DNA is TGTGCCAGCAGCTTGGGACAGGGAGACAAGGAGCAGTTCTTC.

This sequence joins TRBV11-1 and TRBJ1-2; D may be TRBD1 (6 bases). The CDR3 sequence is 14 residues long. Trimming removed 4 bases at V and 7 bases at J, with 16 bases between. Germline CDR1 SGHAT, CDR2 FQDESV (reference sequence). As DNA, the CDR3 is TGTGCCAGCAGCTCGACAGGCACCTCGGGTGGCTACACCTTC. Residues: CASSSTGTSGGYTF.

The chain joins TRBV28 to TRBJ1-1; 10 nucleotides align to TRBD1. Germline lookup yields CDR1 MDHEN and CDR2 SYDVKM. This CDR3 has 16 amino acids. J was trimmed by 3 bases and V by 2 bases; bases with no gene match: 6. The CDR3 DNA sequence: TGTGCCAGCAGTTTAACCAGGGACAGGGGTTACACTGAAGCTTTCTTT. Encoded protein: CASSLTRDRGYTEAFF.

The chain uses TRBV4-1 and TRBJ1-3; TRBD1 aligns across 8 bases. Germline V CDR1 and CDR2: MGHRA, YSYEKL. The CDR3 sequence is 15 residues long. The trim removed 4 bases at V and 8 bases at J, leaving 10 bases unmatched. The CDR3 here is CASSPQDREVDTIYF. The CDR3 nucleotides read TGCGCCAGCAGCCCACAGGACAGGGAAGTTGACACCATATATTTT.

J is TRBJ2-1 and V is TRBV27; D remains ambiguous. In germline, CDR1 is MNHEY, CDR2 SMNVEV (reference sequence). The V end was cut by 5 bases, the J end by 4 bases, with 18 bases between. The CDR3 runs 16 residues. The CDR3 DNA is TGTGCCAGCAGTGGTAGGGTCCCCCAGAAATACAATGAGCAGTTCTTC. It translates to CASSGRVPQKYNEQFF.

The chain uses TRBV7-8 and TRBJ1-4; maybe TRBD1 (6 bases). Germline CDR1 reads SGHVS; CDR2 reads FQNEAQ. The CDR3 sequence is 16 residues long. The germline V and J ends were trimmed by 1 base and 4 bases, with 13 bases remaining between them. CDR3 DNA: TGTGCCAGCAGCTTAGTGCCAGGGGTCCGTAATGAAAAACTGTTTTTT. This sequence encodes CASSLVPGVRNEKLFF.

This clonotype showed up just a few times. This chain links TRBV29-1 with TRBJ1-1, with D uncertain. The germline V gene has CDR1 SQVTM and CDR2 ANQGSEA. This CDR3 is 16 amino acids long. Trimming pared 4 bases from V and 1 base from J, leaving 19 bases between. CDR3 sequence: CSVVPLGGKENTEAFF. As DNA, the CDR3 is TGCAGCGTTGTCCCGCTAGGAGGGAAGGAGAACACTGAAGCTTTCTTT.

This clonotype has a handful of counts. The rearrangement uses TRBV5-1 and TRBJ2-1, with 9 bases matching TRBD2. CDR3 length: 15 amino acids. The germline V gene encodes CDR1 SGHRS and CDR2 YFSETQ. J lost 5 bases, V lost 3 bases, and 6 bases had no gene match. The DNA of the CDR3 is TGCGCCAGCAGCTCAGTAGCGGGGGCCGACAATGAGCAGTTCTTC. This codes for CASSSVAGADNEQFF.

Ten or more counts support this clonotype. The CDR3 sequence: CASSLRGGQPNYGYTF. CDR3 nucleotides: TGTGCCAGCAGCTTAAGGGGCGGACAGCCTAACTATGGCTACACCTTC. V gene TRBV7-2 combines with J gene TRBJ1-2; D is perhaps TRBD1 (6 bases). CDR1 and CDR2 from the germline V gene are SGHTA and FQGNSA. The CDR3 runs 16 residues. Trimming took off 2 bases at V and 0 bases at J, with 13 bases between the two ends. Complete variable domain (other parts from reference TRBV7-2 and TRBJ1-2): GAGVSQSPSNKVTEKGKDVELRCDPISGHTALYWYRQSLGQGLEFLIYFQGNSAPDKSGLPSDRFSAERTGGSVSTLTIQRTQQEDSAVYLCASSLRGGQPNYGYTFGSGTRLTVV.

The V gene is TRBV20-1, the J gene TRBJ2-7; no reliable D call. CDR1 and CDR2 (germline): DFQATT, SNEGSKA (reference sequence). This CDR3 has 14 residues. Trimming took 0 bases from V and 5 from J, leaving 14 bases between them. The CDR3 DNA follows: TGCAGTGCTAGAGAGGGTAATAGCCTCCACGAGCAGTACTTC. Its translation: CSAREGNSLHEQYF.